This T cell receptor (beta chain) was recorded in a study of beta chain features in type 1 diabetes. To note about this clone: Its specificity is not known.

What was sequenced were expressed TCRB transcripts, since all of the isolated RNA had been reverse transcribed. Assay used: immunoSEQ multiplex PCR; TCRdb lists only in-frame clones, some missing. The sample holds roughly 300,000 clones; 8% are singletons and the top ten take less than 0.45%. Purity of each sorted population was above 98%. This CDR3 is 14 amino acids long. The J segment lost 4 bases and the V segment lost 4 bases, leaving 6 bases of the junction unmatched. CDR1 SGHAT and CDR2 FQDESV come from the germline V gene (reference sequence). General observations from the study: Among all four CD4+ subsets, Type 1 diabetes patients had TCRB CDR3s that were moderately but significantly shorter. The study found that naive, central memory and Treg TCRB repertoires appeared more similar in patients than in healthy donors. cDNA-based reads could over-represent cells with high TCR expression.

The TCR sequence derives from a woman under 30 in good health. V gene TRBV11-1 combines with J gene TRBJ2-7; 8 nucleotides line up with TRBD1. The sequenced sample consisted of central memory CD4+ T cells from blood. The CDR3 DNA sequence: TGTGCCAGCAGCTCCGACAGGGGAGCGTACGAGCAGTACTTC. This encodes CASSSDRGAYEQYF. The full variable domain, its missing parts supplied by reference TRBV11-1 and TRBJ2-7, is EAEVAQSPRYKITEKSQAVAFWCDPISGHATLYWYRQILGQGPELLVQFQDESVVDDSQLPKDRFSAERLKGVDSTLKIQPAELGDSAMYLCASSSDRGAYEQYFGPGTRLTVT.